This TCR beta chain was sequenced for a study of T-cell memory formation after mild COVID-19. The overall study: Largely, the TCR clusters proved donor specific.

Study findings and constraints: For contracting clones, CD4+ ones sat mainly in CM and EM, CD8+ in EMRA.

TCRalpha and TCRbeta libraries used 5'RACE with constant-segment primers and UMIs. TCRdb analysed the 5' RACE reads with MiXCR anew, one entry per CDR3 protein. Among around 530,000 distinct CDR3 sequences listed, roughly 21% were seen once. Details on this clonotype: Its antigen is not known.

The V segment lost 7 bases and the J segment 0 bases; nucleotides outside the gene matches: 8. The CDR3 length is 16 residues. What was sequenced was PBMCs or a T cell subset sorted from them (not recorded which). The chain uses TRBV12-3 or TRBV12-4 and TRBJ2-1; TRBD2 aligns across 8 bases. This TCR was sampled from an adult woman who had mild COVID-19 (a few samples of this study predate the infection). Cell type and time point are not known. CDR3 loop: CASIFSGSGSYNEQFF. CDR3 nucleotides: TGTGCCAGCATTTTCAGCGGGAGTGGCTCCTACAATGAGCAGTTCTTC.